This T cell receptor beta chain was captured by sequencing in a study of blood T cells in healthy people across ages. Across the whole study: About one barcoded beta molecule was captured per two T cells (by template switching).

No fewer than 5 micrograms of total RNA were isolated from every sample. Trimming took off 4 bases at V and 2 bases at J, with 9 bases between the two ends. The CDR3 has 14 residues. Germline V lookup: CDR1 SGDLS, CDR2 YYNGEE. With a J-beta primer mix and a sample-barcoded 5' primer, a second PCR ran about 6 to 11 cycles. TCRdb reprocessed the 5' RACE reads with MiXCR, giving one entry per CDR3 protein. The table lists 800,000 to 900,000 distinct CDR3 sequences, 62% of them singletons. Study-wide results and caveats: Both higher diversity and more naive CD4+ cells marked long-lived donors when set against aged donors. For the donors, CMV status was unknown and possibly confounded expanded clonotype changes.

Note on this clonotype: As yet, its antigen is unknown.

This sequence was found in a man younger than 45 in good health. Source material: blood. The V and J genes are TRBV9 and TRBJ2-2; D possibly corresponds to TRBD1 (5 bases). The CDR3 reads CASSTGQNTGELFF. In DNA, the CDR3 is TGTGCCAGCAGCACAGGACAAAACACCGGGGAGCTGTTTTTT.